This TCR beta chain derives from a study of OX40 agonist ivuxolimab in advanced cancers. TCRdb's copy holds only in-frame clones and misses some; the assay was immunoSEQ multiplex PCR. The sample contains approximately 98,000 clones, around 80% of which appear only once. Germline lookup yields CDR1 WSHSY and CDR2 SAAADI. V lost 5 bases to trimming and J lost 5 bases; unmatched junction nucleotides: 9. The length of the CDR3 is 15 residues. Peripheral blood came from all dose cohorts at three timepoints. The chain recombines TRBV10-2 with TRBJ2-7; 10 nucleotides match TRBD1. The material was CD4+ or CD8+ T cells sorted from blood, obtained in a trial of the OX40 agonist ivuxolimab. This clonotype was sampled from an adult with an advanced solid tumor such as melanoma, head and neck, liver or kidney cancer. CDR3 sequence (DNA): TGCGCCAGCAGTCCGACAGGGGGCCCGGGGGACGAGCAGTACTTC. Its protein product is CASSPTGGPGDEQYF.